This T cell receptor (beta chain) was found in a study of STAT5B mutations in CD4+ large granular lymphocyte leukemia. V lost 4 bases to trimming and J lost 4 bases, with 26 bases between them. The CDR3 consists of 18 residues. With respect to this clone: Its antigen is not known.

Study-level findings and limits: Compared with healthy controls (2/35), patient top clones favored TRBV06 (8/27). CD4-sorted patient repertoires seemed more clonal than healthy CD4+ repertoires.

Libraries were prepared by immunoSEQ multiplex PCR; TCRdb keeps only in-frame clonotypes and omits some of them. This sample has 30,000 to 35,000 clones, with roughly 71% found just once. Sequencing input: CD4+ T cells from blood buffy coats. The receptor's source is a human donor in good health. V is TRBV5-3 and J is TRBJ1-2; no clear D. TRBV5-3 is reported as an ORF; its role is uncertain. The CDR3 bases are TGTGCCAGAAGCCGCCCCCCATCGGAGGCGGCACTTCGCTATGGCTACACCTTC. Residues: CARSRPPSEAALRYGYTF.